This T cell receptor beta chain is drawn from a study of T cells after posttransplantation cyclophosphamide. General study results and limits: Later post-transplant blood repertoires were often dominated by donor CD8+ memory clones.

This clone was found many times. What it binds is not known. Busulfan-fludarabine conditioning, marrow transplant, and cyclophosphamide on days +3 and +4 were administered. The protocol was immunoSEQ multiplex PCR, while the TCRdb copy is restricted to in-frame clones and leaves out a portion. The repertoire consists of roughly 10,000 clones, none detected only once. This clonotype was obtained from a male patient aged 45 to 59 who received an allogeneic stem cell transplant from a related donor and was CMV-positive. Some of these T cells may belong to the graft donor. This specimen consisted of PBMCs, obtained approximately 380 days after allogeneic stem cell transplant with posttransplant cyclophosphamide.

This CDR3 reads CASSLPGRAQETQYF. CDR3 DNA: TGTGCCAGCAGCCTACCCGGCAGGGCCCAAGAGACCCAGTACTTC. The chain is built from TRBV6-6 and TRBJ2-5, with D possibly TRBD1 on 5 matching bases. V dropped 6 bases and J dropped 1 base, with 15 bases sitting between them. Looked up from germline, CDR1 is MNHNY and CDR2 is SVGAGI (reference sequence). The CDR3 covers 15 residues.